The clone carrying this TCR beta chain has just a few counts. These data originate in a study of T-cell reconstitution after alpha-beta-depleted transplantation in children. A library of TCRbeta sequences, prepared with unique molecular identifiers, was generated. TCRdb used MiXCR to reprocess the PCR reads, holding one entry per CDR3 protein. This table holds some 390,000 distinct CDR3 sequences, roughly 22% found once. There are 14 residues in the CDR3. Deletions cut 5 bases from V and 1 base from J, with 11 bases between. Germline V CDR1 and CDR2: SGHAT, FQNNGV. The genes are TRBV11-2 and TRBJ1-2, with a possible D match to TRBD1 (5 bases). Sequencing used PBMCs from the stem cell graft donor, obtained from the stem cell graft. The TCR sequence derives from a human donor who donated a stem cell graft to a child with acute myeloid leukemia. This chain's CDR3 is CASSPGRGNYGYTF. The DNA of the CDR3 is TGTGCCAGCAGCCCAGGGAGGGGTAACTATGGCTACACCTTC.